A single sample gave rise to the 6 T cell receptor beta chains below, sequenced in a study of blood T cell repertoires in COVID-19. Libraries were prepared by immunoSEQ multiplex PCR; TCRdb keeps only in-frame clonotypes and omits some of them. The data contain about 220,000 clones, around four fifths of them seen just once; the ten biggest clones take up less than 6%. Input material: peripheral blood. These TCRs come from a woman in her seventies with COVID-19, enrolled during active disease.

The chain links TRBV6-5 to TRBJ1-5, with D tentatively TRBD1 (5 bases). Germline loops: CDR1 MNHEY, CDR2 SVGAGI. V was pared by 8 bases and J by 5 bases, with 16 bases between. The CDR3 is made up of 14 amino acids. The CDR3 bases are TGTGCCAGCGGTCGGGCCCGGGGGGATCAGCCCCAGCATTTT. The encoded protein is CASGRARGDQPQHF.

The chain is built from TRBV28 and TRBJ1-6, with 10 bases aligning to TRBD1. This CDR3 is 17 amino acids long. Losses at the gene ends were 10 bases for V and 0 bases for J; bases not matched to a gene: 9. Germline-derived CDR1 and CDR2 are MDHEN and SYDVKM. As DNA, the CDR3 is TGTGCCACCCGGGACAGGGGCTCTGTCTCCTATAATTCACCCCTCCACTTT. It yields the protein CATRDRGSVSYNSPLHF.

Note on this clone: The sample carries other DNA sequences with the same CDR3. The rearrangement links TRBV11-2 to TRBJ1-5, with 10 nucleotides matching TRBD1. The V gene end was trimmed by 5 bases and the J gene end by 4 bases; junction bases not matched to a gene: 5. The CDR3 runs 15 residues. CDR1 and CDR2 (germline): SGHAT, FQNNGV. CDR3 coding DNA: TGTGCCAGCAGCCGGGACAGGGGCGCAAATCAGCCCCAGCATTTT. This gives the protein CASSRDRGANQPQHF.

The rearrangement links TRBV6-2 or TRBV6-3 to TRBJ2-7, with TRBD2 matching 7 bases. From germline, CDR1 is MNHEY and CDR2 SVGEGT. The CDR3 has 16 residues. The junction had 6 bases not matched to a gene; V was cut back by 1 base and J by 0 bases. DNA for the CDR3: TGTGCCAGCAGTTACTTCCGGCGGGAGAACTCCTACGAGCAGTACTTC. It is translated as CASSYFRRENSYEQYF.

This clone has just one count. The V gene is TRBV5-8, the J gene TRBJ1-3, with 7 bases identical to TRBD1. This CDR3 comprises 15 residues. Germline trimming cut 2 bases from V and 1 base from J; bases unmatched to any gene: 3. Germline V gene sequence: CDR1 SGHTS, CDR2 YDEGEE. The CDR3 bases are TGTGCCAGCAGCTTTCAGGGGGGTTCTGGAAACACCATATATTTT. Residues: CASSFQGGSGNTIYF. Drawing the rest from reference TRBV5-8 and TRBJ1-3, the complete variable domain is EAGVTQSPTHLIKTRGQQATLRCSPISGHTSVYWYQQALGLGLQFLLWYDEGEERNRGNFPPRFSGRQFPNYSSELNVNALELEDSALYLCASSFQGGSGNTIYFGEGSWLTVV.

The gene calls are TRBV9 and TRBJ1-5; D might be TRBD1 (5 bases). V dropped 4 bases and J dropped 5 bases, with 19 bases sitting between them. Germline V gene sequence: CDR1 SGDLS, CDR2 YYNGEE. The CDR3 extends over 16 amino acids. The DNA of the CDR3 is TGTGCCAGCAGCCCAAACCCCGGGGGTTGGGATCAGCCCCAGCATTTT. Translated: CASSPNPGGWDQPQHF.